The 8 T cell receptor beta chains presented below share a single source sample, sequenced in a study of CXCR3-negative and CXCR3-positive naive CD8 T cells. Regarding the study as a whole: CXCR3-positive naive cells carried more hydrophobic TRB CDR3s than CXCR3-negative ones.

The libraries of TRB cDNA were constructed through 5' RACE using UMI labels. TCRdb reprocessed the 5' RACE reads and stores each CDR3 protein as one record, lacking DNA. The ten most abundant clones cover just over 0.35% of a sample with 110,000 or so distinct CDR3 sequences. Their specific antigens are unknown. The sequencing input was naive CXCR3+ CD8+ T cells from blood. The subset: CD45RO-CCR7+CD27+CD95- naive CD8+ T cells expressing CXCR3 (TNR3+). These receptors came from a human donor in good health. Some clones in this sample may be carry-over from other donors' samples.

The chain is built from TRBV29-1 and TRBJ1-2. The germline V gene encodes CDR1 SQVTM and CDR2 ANQGSEA. The CDR3 has 11 residues. The CDR3 protein is CSVWDFYGYTF.

The chain recombines TRBV3-1 with TRBJ2-1; the TRBD1 assignment by TCRdb is unverifiable without DNA. There are 15 residues in the CDR3. The germline CDR1 and CDR2 sequences are LGHDT and YNNKEL (reference sequence). This CDR3 reads CASSQVGDRGNEQFF.

The chain links TRBV12-3 or TRBV12-4 to TRBJ1-1; TCRdb calls TRBD1, which cannot be checked without DNA. The length of the CDR3 is 14 residues. The CDR3: CASRQPGKNTEAFF.

The chain has TRBV7-9 and TRBJ1-1; TCRdb returns TRBD1, unconfirmable since there is no DNA. Per germline, CDR1 SEHNR and CDR2 FQNEAQ (reference sequence). The CDR3 totals 13 residues. CDR3 residues: CASRQGAFGAAFF.

This rearrangement joins TRBV12-3 or TRBV12-4 to TRBJ2-1; TCRdb's D gene call, TRBD2, goes unchecked for lack of DNA. The CDR3 loop spans 13 amino acids. The CDR3 sequence is CASSFVTNNEQFF.

The rearrangement uses TRBV7-9 and TRBJ2-3; TCRdb's D gene call, TRBD2, goes unchecked for lack of DNA. CDR1 is SEHNR, CDR2 FQNEAQ, per germline (reference sequence). This CDR3 is 18 amino acids long. This CDR3 reads CASSLALAGGLSTDTQYF.

This rearrangement joins TRBV27 to TRBJ2-7. The CDR3 is 14 residues long. The germline V gene has CDR1 MNHEY and CDR2 SMNVEV (reference sequence). The CDR3: CASSTRPDSYEQYF.

The chain carries TRBV4-3 and TRBJ2-5; no DNA is available, so the TRBD1 call from TCRdb remains unchecked. The CDR3 consists of 15 residues. The V gene's germline CDR1 is LGHNA and CDR2 YSLEER. CDR3: CASSQRPTGKETQYF.